What follows are 32 T cell receptor beta chains derived from one specimen sequenced in a study of cytomegalovirus exposure and HLA in healthy donors. PCR primers comprised 60 Vbeta and 13 Jbeta primers. Produced via immunoSEQ multiplex PCR; TCRdb's table is partial and in-frame only. The sample lists roughly 82,000 clones; approximately 77% were seen once. Sample: PBMCs. These receptors came from a woman aged 35 to 49 in good health and CMV-seropositive.

This chain links TRBV6-4 with TRBJ2-1, with 11 positions matching TRBD1. This CDR3 is built from 13 residues. Germline trimming cut 8 bases from V and 6 bases from J; bases unmatched to any gene: 3. CDR1 and CDR2 (germline): MRHNA, SNTAGT. The CDR3 is CASRGTGGNEQFF. The DNA for the CDR3 is TGTGCCAGCCGGGGGACAGGGGGCAATGAGCAGTTCTTC.

This clone was counted a single time. The gene calls are TRBV19 and TRBJ1-1; 10 bases match TRBD1. This CDR3 region has 16 residues. The V gene end was trimmed by 5 bases and the J gene end by 3 bases; junction bases not matched to a gene: 9. CDR1 is LNHDA and CDR2 is SQIVND in the germline V gene (reference sequence). The CDR3 sequence: CASSVRQGALDTEAFF. The CDR3 coding sequence is TGTGCCAGTAGTGTCAGACAGGGGGCTTTGGACACTGAAGCTTTCTTT. Looking up the rest from reference TRBV19 and TRBJ1-1 gives the full variable domain: DGGITQSPKYLFRKEGQNVTLSCEQNLNHDAMYWYRQDPGQGLRLIYYSQIVNDFQKGDIAEGYSVSREKKESFPLTVTSAQKNPTAFYLCASSVRQGALDTEAFFGQGTRLTVV.

The chain employs TRBV30 and TRBJ2-7, with 7 bases fitting TRBD1. Losses at the gene ends were 2 bases for V and 3 bases for J; bases not matched to a gene: 7. Per the germline V gene, CDR1 is GTSNPN and CDR2 is SVGIG (reference sequence). This CDR3 has 14 residues. The CDR3 region is CAWSPKQGFYEQYF. The CDR3 DNA is TGTGCCTGGAGTCCAAAACAGGGGTTCTACGAGCAGTACTTC.

V gene TRBV28 combines with J gene TRBJ2-1, with D uncertain. V was clipped by 6 bases and J by 1 base, with 4 bases between them. The CDR3 loop spans 12 amino acids. Germline CDR1 and CDR2: MDHEN and SYDVKM. The CDR3 loop reads CASRLSYNEQFF. The CDR3 DNA is TGTGCCAGCAGACTATCCTACAATGAGCAGTTCTTC.

The chain uses TRBV6-5 and TRBJ2-7; 8 nucleotides line up with TRBD1. Germline trimming cut 6 bases from V and 0 bases from J; bases unmatched to any gene: 7. There are 15 residues in the CDR3. Germline V gene sequence: CDR1 MNHEY, CDR2 SVGAGI. The CDR3 region has the DNA TGTGCCAGCAGAAGTGGACAGGGCCTCTCCTACGAGCAGTACTTC. Protein: CASRSGQGLSYEQYF.

The chain is built from TRBV7-9 and TRBJ2-1, with 7 positions matching TRBD1. V was pared by 5 bases and J by 15 bases, with 10 bases of the junction left unmatched. Germline assignment: CDR1 SEHNR and CDR2 FQNEAQ (reference sequence). The CDR3 loop spans 12 amino acids. The CDR3 bases are TGTGCCAGCAGCCGATCCGGACAGGTCCCGTTCTTC. Residues: CASSRSGQVPFF. Looking up the rest from reference TRBV7-9 and TRBJ2-1 gives the full variable domain: DTGVSQNPRHKITKRGQNVTFRCDPISEHNRLYWYRQTLGQGPEFLTYFQNEAQLEKSRLLSDRFSAERPKGSFSTLEIQRTEQGDSAMYLCASSRSGQVPFFGPGTRLTVL.

This clone has more than one count but fewer than ten. The chain's CDR3 is CASSERGGNTEAFF. CDR3 coding DNA: TGTGCCAGCAGTGAAAGGGGAGGGAACACTGAAGCTTTCTTT. This rearrangement joins TRBV6-1 to TRBJ1-1, with TRBD1 as a possible D gene (5 bases). Per the germline V gene, CDR1 is MNHNS and CDR2 is SASEGT. Trimming stripped 2 bases from V and 1 base from J, with 8 bases between. The CDR3 consists of 14 residues.

Here the CDR3 reads CAISEFKGPSTNYGYTF. In nucleotides, the CDR3 is TGTGCCATCAGTGAGTTCAAGGGGCCAAGTACTAACTATGGCTACACCTTC. The chain uses TRBV10-3 and TRBJ1-2; D perhaps matches TRBD1 (5 bases). The CDR3 spans 17 residues. CDR1 is ENHRY and CDR2 is SYGVKD in the germline V gene. V lost 1 base to trimming and J lost 0 bases, with 15 bases between them.

CDR3 loop: CASSQLGQMNTEAFF. CDR3 DNA: TGCGCCAGCAGCCAGCTAGGACAGATGAACACTGAAGCTTTCTTT. The rearrangement uses TRBV4-3 and TRBJ1-1; D perhaps matches TRBD1 (6 bases). The CDR3 is 15 residues long. CDR1 LGHNA and CDR2 YSLEER come from the germline V gene. Trimming took 3 bases from V and 0 from J, leaving 11 bases between them.

The CDR3 loop reads CASSLSAGGLTGELFF. The CDR3 DNA follows: TGTGCCAGCAGTTTATCAGCGGGGGGCCTCACCGGGGAGCTGTTTTTT. The rearrangement joins TRBV28 to TRBJ2-2, with TRBD2 identical over 9 bases. V dropped 1 base and J dropped 4; count of bases not matched to a gene: 4. The CDR3 has 16 amino acids. The germline V gene has CDR1 MDHEN and CDR2 SYDVKM.

This clone was seen only a few times. The gene calls are TRBV6-1 and TRBJ2-7, with 9 bases fitting TRBD2. The V gene's germline CDR1 is MNHNS and CDR2 SASEGT. Trimming at V came to 6 bases and at J to 1 base, leaving 7 bases not matched to a gene. The CDR3 is made up of 15 amino acids. CDR3 amino acids: CASRKRREGSYEQYF. CDR3 bases: TGTGCCAGCAGAAAAAGGCGGGAGGGGTCCTACGAGCAGTACTTC.

Relative to its sample, this clone is medium-sized (0.01 to 0.1%). The chain employs TRBV9 and TRBJ1-1, with 9 bases matching TRBD1. CDR1 is SGDLS and CDR2 is YYNGEE in the germline V gene. The V and J ends lost 4 bases and 4 bases, in that order; junction bases with no gene match: 5. This CDR3 is built from 14 residues. The CDR3 region has the DNA TGTGCCAGCAGCACAGGGACAGGGAGCACTGAAGCTTTCTTT. Translating gives CASSTGTGSTEAFF.

This clone was counted only a few times. This rearrangement joins TRBV10-2 to TRBJ2-1; 8 nucleotides agree with TRBD1. The CDR3 length is 14 residues. Germline CDR1 WSHSY, CDR2 SAAADI. The trim removed 8 bases at V and 6 bases at J, leaving 9 bases unmatched. The CDR3 here is CASHGQGRGNEQFF. The CDR3 DNA reads TGCGCCAGCCACGGACAGGGTAGGGGCAATGAGCAGTTCTTC.

The rearrangement links TRBV28 to TRBJ2-1, with 7 bases matching TRBD2. The CDR3 is 17 residues long. Trimming took 4 bases from V and 0 from J; bases not matched to a gene: 9. Germline values: CDR1 MDHEN, CDR2 SYDVKM. CDR3 in amino acids: CASSSLGLPSSYNEQFF. CDR3 DNA: TGTGCCAGCAGTTCGCTGGGACTACCCAGCTCCTACAATGAGCAGTTCTTC.

The V and J genes are TRBV27 and TRBJ2-2; a weak D match, TRBD1 (5 bases). Trimming took 0 bases from V and 8 from J, leaving 7 bases between them. This CDR3 is built from 13 residues. Germline-derived CDR1 and CDR2 are MNHEY and SMNVEV (reference sequence). The CDR3, as DNA: TGTGCCAGCAGTTTATCACGACAGGGGGAGCTGTTTTTT. Translated, it gives CASSLSRQGELFF.

The rearrangement joins TRBV7-9 to TRBJ2-3, with D possibly being TRBD1 (5 bases). With 5 bases removed from V and 2 bases from J, the gap between germline ends came to 11 bases. Germline V lookup: CDR1 SEHNR, CDR2 FQNEAQ (reference sequence). This CDR3 contains 14 residues. The CDR3 DNA follows: TGTGCCAGCAGCGCTGCTGGGGCCACAGATACGCAGTATTTT. Its protein product is CASSAAGATDTQYF.

The CDR3 region has the DNA TGTGCCAGCAGCCCTCTCTCGGGAGGGAACACTGAAGCTTTCTTT. This translates into CASSPLSGGNTEAFF. The chain couples TRBV5-6 to TRBJ1-1; D is unresolved. Germline V gene lookup returns CDR1 SGHDT and CDR2 YYEEEE. The CDR3 spans 15 residues. V gave up 4 bases and J gave up 1 base, with 14 bases separating them.

This chain links TRBV6-1 with TRBJ2-7; possibly TRBD2 for D (6 bases). Germline V gene sequence: CDR1 MNHNS, CDR2 SASEGT. This CDR3 is 15 amino acids long. V dropped 10 bases and J dropped 4 bases, with 23 bases sitting between them. The CDR3 DNA follows: TGTGCCACCTGGCGGGGCGGGGCCAGCTCATACGAGCAGTACTTC. This encodes CATWRGGASSYEQYF.

The genes are TRBV29-1 and TRBJ1-2; no reliable D call. In germline, CDR1 is SQVTM, CDR2 ANQGSEA. V was shortened by 7 bases and J by 4 bases, with 25 bases between the two germline ends. The CDR3 is made up of 16 amino acids. The CDR3 sequence: CSAGDMTDLYGYGYTF. In DNA, the CDR3 is TGCAGCGCCGGTGACATGACGGATCTCTATGGCTATGGCTACACCTTC.

The CDR3 DNA reads as TGTGCCAGGAGGCGGAACACTGAAGCTTTCTTT. It yields the protein CARRRNTEAFF. The gene calls are TRBV2 and TRBJ1-1; the D is unclear. With 9 bases removed from V and 1 base from J, the gap between germline ends came to 6 bases. The germline V gene has CDR1 SNHLY and CDR2 FYNNEI. The length of the CDR3 is 11 residues.

This clone was recorded a few times. The chain links TRBV5-5 to TRBJ1-3, with D hard to call. Deletions cut 5 bases from V and 0 bases from J, with 9 bases between. This CDR3 comprises 14 residues. The germline V gene encodes CDR1 SGHKS and CDR2 YYEKEE (reference sequence). Written as DNA, the CDR3 is TGTGCCAGCAGTCAGCACTACTCTGGAAACACCATATATTTT. It specifies CASSQHYSGNTIYF.

The J gene is TRBJ2-1, the V gene TRBV30; D may be TRBD2 (5 bases). Trimming shortened V by 0 bases and J by 3 bases, and 6 bases separated the two germline ends. Germline V gives CDR1 GTSNPN, CDR2 SVGIG (reference sequence). This CDR3 contains 13 residues. In nucleotides, the CDR3 is TGTGCCTGGAGTGTACGGGGCTACAATGAGCAGTTCTTC. It translates to CAWSVRGYNEQFF.

This sequence joins TRBV19 and TRBJ2-7, with D unclear. This CDR3 comprises 14 residues. V was cut by 4 bases and J by 2 bases, with 12 bases left in between. Germline V gene data show CDR1 as LNHDA and CDR2 as SQIVND (reference sequence). This chain's CDR3 is CASSTQISTYEQYF. The CDR3 DNA is TGTGCCAGTAGTACCCAGATCTCCACCTACGAGCAGTACTTC.

This clone has more than one count but fewer than ten. The chain links TRBV25-1 to TRBJ1-1; maybe TRBD1 (5 bases). The CDR3 length is 13 residues. Germline-derived CDR1 and CDR2 are MGHDK and SYGVNS. V dropped 2 bases and J dropped 6 bases, with 10 bases sitting between them. The CDR3 DNA is TGTGCCAGCAGTGAAAGTTGGGGCGCTGAAGCTTTCTTT. The encoded protein is CASSESWGAEAFF.

Remarks on this clone: Compared with germline, one end of the junction differs, possibly owing to a read error. This rearrangement joins TRBV29-1 to TRBJ1-2; 12 positions match TRBD1. This CDR3 region has 12 residues. The germline V gene encodes CDR1 SQVTM and CDR2 ANQGSEA. The CDR3 is CSAGTGGYGYPF. DNA for the CDR3: TGCAGCGCCGGGACAGGGGGCTATGGCTACCCCTTC.

The chain employs TRBV29-1 and TRBJ1-1; perhaps TRBD1 as D (5 bases). Germline CDR1 is SQVTM and CDR2 is ANQGSEA. V lost 3 bases and J 1 base, leaving 12 bases between the germline ends. The length of the CDR3 is 14 residues. Here the CDR3 reads CSVERTLKNTEAFF. The CDR3 DNA reads as TGCAGCGTTGAGAGGACACTTAAGAACACTGAAGCTTTCTTT.

This rearrangement joins TRBV4-2 to TRBJ2-2; D is ambiguous. The CDR3 sequence is 16 residues long. Germline assignment: CDR1 LGHNA and CDR2 YNFKEQ. Trimming took off 0 bases at V and 1 base at J, with 9 bases between the two ends. CDR3 sequence reads: CASSQDPPGNTGELFF. CDR3 nucleotides: TGTGCCAGCAGCCAAGATCCCCCGGGGAACACCGGGGAGCTGTTTTTT.

CDR3 loop: CASSSTEPGVGTGELFF. CDR3 nucleotides: TGTGCCAGCAGTAGTACTGAACCAGGGGTAGGGACCGGGGAGCTGTTTTTT. The chain links TRBV7-9 to TRBJ2-2, with a possible D match to TRBD1 (6 bases). This CDR3 is built from 17 residues. Germline CDR1 is SEHNR and CDR2 is FQNEAQ (reference sequence). V was clipped by 6 bases and J by 5 bases, with 22 bases between them.

This chain uses TRBV20-1 with TRBJ1-2, with a possible D match to TRBD1 (6 bases). Germline-derived CDR1 and CDR2 are DFQATT and SNEGSKA (reference sequence). The V end was cut by 3 bases, the J end by 4 bases, with 6 bases between. There are 11 residues in the CDR3. The CDR3, as DNA: TGCAGTGCTAGGGACAGCTATGGCTACACCTTC. Residues: CSARDSYGYTF.

The chain combines TRBV7-3 with TRBJ1-6; TRBD1 is a possible D gene (5 bases). Trimming left V 5 bases short and J 5 bases short, with 10 bases between. This CDR3 region has 14 residues. The germline gives CDR1 SGHTA, CDR2 FQGTGA. The CDR3 here is CASSRDSNNSPLHF. CDR3 nucleotides: TGTGCCAGCAGCCGGGACTCTAATAATTCACCCCTCCACTTT.

The chain has TRBV28 and TRBJ1-5, with TRBD1 identical over 9 bases. V lost 9 bases, J lost 8 bases, and 14 bases stayed unmatched. The germline V gene has CDR1 MDHEN and CDR2 SYDVKM. The CDR3 consists of 15 residues. The CDR3 coding sequence is TGTGCCAGTGGACAGGGGAGGGGTGGGAGGGAGCCCCAGCATTTT. Its protein product is CASGQGRGGREPQHF.

This chain connects TRBV5-4 to TRBJ2-3, with 9 bases fitting TRBD2. The CDR3 is 16 amino acids. The germline CDR1 and CDR2 sequences are SGHNT and YYREEE (reference sequence). V lost 4 bases to trimming and J lost 0 bases; unmatched junction nucleotides: 6. The CDR3 sequence is CASSGGTSISTDTQYF. The DNA of the CDR3 is TGTGCCAGCAGCGGGGGGACTAGCATTAGCACAGATACGCAGTATTTT. The full variable domain, completed using reference TRBV5-4 and TRBJ2-3, is ETGVTQSPTHLIKTRGQQVTLRCSSQSGHNTVSWYQQALGQGPQFIFQYYREEENGRGNFPPRFSGLQFPNYSSELNVNALELDDSALYLCASSGGTSISTDTQYFGPGTRLTVL.